A selection of T cell receptor beta chains follows, all from one sample in a study of TIL therapy for anti-PD-1-resistant metastatic lung cancer. Only in-frame clones appear in the TCRdb table, and some are missing; sequencing was by immunoSEQ multiplex PCR. The sample contains about 52,000 clones, 70% to 85% of which appear only once. The source was blood, collected at baseline. The receptors originated from a woman between 30 and 85 years old with non-small cell lung cancer. CDR3s include the opening cysteine and the closing phenylalanine or tryptophan. Fields, in order: D gene, clone size, V gene, J gene, CDR3 DNA, CDR3 protein. The D gene is left open where the match is weak. Expanded clones are given a class, and other clones once, few, many or no size at all.

-	few	TRBV19	TRBJ1-1	TGTGCCAGTAAAAGTCAAGGGTCGGAAGGGACTGAAGCTTTCTTT	CASKSQGSEGTEAFF
-	-	TRBV5-1	TRBJ1-4	TGCGCCAGCAGCTCCGATGGTATTGCAACTAATGAAAAACTGTTTTTT	CASSSDGIATNEKLFF
TRBD1	-	TRBV4-2	TRBJ1-2	TGTGCCAGCAGCCAAGCCGGGACAGGAGAAGCTAACTATGGCTACACCTTC	CASSQAGTGEANYGYTF
-	once	TRBV19	TRBJ1-5	TGTGCCAGTAGTAGCAATCAGCCCCAGCATTTT	CASSSNQPQHF
TRBD2	-	TRBV5-4	TRBJ2-5	TGTGCCAGCAGCTTGCGGGACGGGACTAAAGAGACCCAGTACTTC	CASSLRDGTKETQYF
TRBD1	few	TRBV7-9	TRBJ2-1	TGTGCCAGCAGCTTAATATTCTTCGGAGACAGGGTCTATGAGCAGTTCTTC	CASSLIFFGDRVYEQFF
TRBD1	once	TRBV30	TRBJ2-2	TGTGCCTGGACTTTGGCAGGGGGCAACACCGGGGAGCTGTTTTTT	CAWTLAGGNTGELFF
-	-	TRBV7-8	TRBJ2-7	TGTGCCAGCAGTTTACAAGGGGGTTCCTACGAGCAGTACTTC	CASSLQGGSYEQYF
-	-	TRBV28	TRBJ2-7	TGTGCCAGCAGTCGGGACTCCGAACAGGGGAACGAGCAGTACTTC	CASSRDSEQGNEQYF
-	-	TRBV5-1	TRBJ2-5	TGCGCCAGCAGCTTGGCCTTACAAGGACAGTACCAAGAGACCCAGTACTTC	CASSLALQGQYQETQYF
-	once	TRBV11-2	TRBJ2-7	TGTGCCAGCAGCTTTACAGGCACCGGAGGGTACGAGCAGTACTTC	CASSFTGTGGYEQYF
-	once	TRBV7-9	TRBJ2-3	TGTGCCAGCAGCCGAGCTGGGGATACGCAGTATTTT	CASSRAGDTQYF
-	once	TRBV6-6	TRBJ1-2	TGTGCCAGCATCGACAGCCCTGGGAGCTATGGCTACACCTTC	CASIDSPGSYGYTF
-	-	TRBV5-4	TRBJ1-1	TGTGCCAGCAACCCCGACTTGTCCGTCTTGAACACTGAAGCTTTCTTT	CASNPDLSVLNTEAFF
TRBD2	-	TRBV13	TRBJ2-3	TGTGCCAGCAGCCCCAGCGGGGGGGCCACAGATACGCAGTATTTT	CASSPSGGATDTQYF
TRBD2	-	TRBV15	TRBJ2-2	TGTGCCACCAGCAGAGAGGCGGGGGTTCGCACCGGGGAGCTGTTTTTT	CATSREAGVRTGELFF
TRBD2	-	TRBV2	TRBJ2-7	TGTGCCAGCAGTTCCTCCGGGACTAGCGGCTACGAGCAGTACTTC	CASSSSGTSGYEQYF
TRBD1	-	TRBV5-4	TRBJ2-7	TGTGCCAGCAGCTTGGGGACAGGAAGCTCCTACGAGCAGTACTTC	CASSLGTGSSYEQYF
-	-	TRBV27	TRBJ1-2	TGTGCCTCTGGGGCCCGCAGTTGGGGCGGCTACACCTTC	CASGARSWGGYTF
-	-	TRBV4-2	TRBJ1-3	TGTGCCAGCAGCCAAGATGAACAGACGATCTCTGGAAACACCATATATTTT	CASSQDEQTISGNTIYF
TRBD1	-	TRBV4-1	TRBJ1-2	TGCGCCAGCAGCCTGGGACAGGTGGGATCCTATGGCTACACCTTC	CASSLGQVGSYGYTF
TRBD1	-	TRBV5-6	TRBJ1-1	TGTGCCAGCAGCTCGTGGACAGGGTTAAACACTGAAGCTTTCTTT	CASSSWTGLNTEAFF